This T cell receptor (beta chain) was recovered during a study of T-cell memory formation after mild COVID-19. At the level of the study: Clusters of TCRs were largely donor specific. Overall study results and limits: CD4/CD8 balance characterized clones contracting day 15 to 85, and CD4+ skew characterized later expanders. Largely, contracting CD4+ clones fell within CM and EM, and contracting CD8+ clones within EMRA. Researchers could not confirm that second-wave clones peaking on day 37 targeted SARS-CoV-2.

Worth noting for this clonotype: The antigen remains undetermined.

TCRdb itself ran the 5' RACE reads through MiXCR, one entry per CDR3 protein. The table lists around 340,000 distinct CDR3 sequences, roughly 15% of them singletons, with about a fifth in the top ten. This TCR derives from a young man who had mild COVID-19 (a few samples of this study predate the infection). Cell type and time point are not known. Source material: PBMCs or a T cell subset sorted from them (not recorded which).

CDR3 nucleotide sequence: TGCAGCGTTGGGCTAGCGGGGGGATCTGGAGAGACCCAGTACTTC. Translation: CSVGLAGGSGETQYF. This chain joins TRBV29-1 and TRBJ2-5; 11 positions match TRBD2. Germline-derived CDR1 and CDR2 are SQVTM and ANQGSEA. V gave up 4 bases and J gave up 4 bases; unmatched junction bases: 8. This CDR3 has 15 residues.